This TCR beta chain originates from a study of OX40 agonist ivuxolimab in advanced cancers. Background on the whole study: Ivuxolimab was a fully human IgG2 agonistic monoclonal antibody targeting the costimulatory receptor OX40 (CD134). Partial responses occurred in three dose-escalation patients: two with cutaneous melanoma and one with hepatocellular carcinoma. Peripheral TCRbeta sequencing was intended to test whether TCR sequence diversity was altered and clonal T-cell expansion was caused by ivuxolimab. Intravenous ivuxolimab was administered to patients every 2 weeks at six dose levels: 0.01, 0.1, 0.3, 1.5, 3 and 10 mg/kg. A male proportion of under 85% and a mean age of 60 years, ranging from 23 to 79, were recorded for the dose-escalation cohort. The paper describes the monotherapy dose-escalation part (N of about 47 patients) of the phase I trial of ivuxolimab. Among the roughly 52 dose-escalation patients, about 20 had hepatocellular carcinoma, roughly 15 melanoma, 9 renal cell carcinoma and 9 head and neck cancer. Patients were allowed to have had prior anti-PD-1, anti-PD-L1 or anti-CTLA-4 therapy, and less than 45% of the dose-escalation patients had previously received checkpoint inhibitors.

Regarding this clone: Its antigen is currently not known. No quality values exist for individual bases; no much larger clone is one base distant.

Here is what the overall study found, with its caveats: In partial responders in the 0.1-3.0 mg/kg groups, normalized peripheral clonal expansion was found to be among the lowest, especially among CD8+ T cells. The antigen specificity of the clonally expanded peripheral T cells was not determined. After ivuxolimab, CD8+ T cells had more expanded clones than CD4+ T cells on average. Low levels of normalized T-cell clonal expansion were also shown by some nonresponding patients. At doses of 0.1 to 3.0 mg/kg, clonal expansion of both CD4+ and CD8+ T cells in blood was seen between baseline and week 6.

Counted from cysteine to phenylalanine, this CDR3 has 13 amino acids. Only the CDR3 region is kept as DNA, spanning 39 bases read in frame from base 1. V loses 9 bases of germline sequence and J loses 2 bases, and the interval between the two ends is 13 bases. For CDR1 and CDR2, the germline V gene (reference sequence) lists LNHNV and YYDKDF. To sequence the TCRbeta CDR3 region, genomic DNA was isolated from the sorted cells. TCRbeta CDR3 regions were sequenced using the immunoSEQ Assay. TCRdb holds this immuneACCESS table with in-frame rearrangements only. Some clones are missing; in checked studies, unresolved V genes explain under half, and the rest has no known cause. Across this sample there are some 98,000 clones, with more than 75% seen only once. Just over 0.3% of the sample rests with the top ten. The trial excluded patients who had a history of autoimmune disease or were on systemic immunosuppression. Peripheral blood for TCR sequencing was collected from all dose cohorts at baseline, on cycle 4 day 1, and on cycle 7 day 1. Samples were obtained from an open-label, multicenter, first-in-human phase I dose-escalation trial of ivuxolimab. Adults with locally advanced or metastatic melanoma, renal cell, hepatocellular, or head and neck squamous cell carcinoma were enrolled in the trial. Before TCR sequencing, CD4+ and CD8+ T cells were separately sorted from peripheral blood.

This TCR came from an adult with an advanced solid tumor such as melanoma, head and neck, liver or kidney cancer. The sample consisted of CD4+ or CD8+ T cells sorted from blood, taken in a trial of the OX40 agonist ivuxolimab. Recombination connected TRBV15 to TRBJ2-5, with the identity of the D gene unclear. Here the CDR3 is given as CATTRARQETQYF. The nucleotide sequence reads TGTGCCACAACTCGAGCTCGTCAAGAGACCCAGTACTTC.